The 25 T cell receptor beta chains reported below all come from one sample, sequenced in a study of CD8 T cells in Susac syndrome. Random-hexamer reverse transcription was applied to about 0.45 to 1 ug RNA. TCRdb independently ran MiXCR on the immunoSEQ multiplex PCR reads; one entry per CDR3 protein. This table holds approximately 190,000 distinct CDR3 sequences, nearly 95% found once. Sequencing was carried out using CD4+ T cells from PBMCs. The receptors were sampled from a human donor with multiple sclerosis.

CDR3 residues: CSVGGTGPYEQYF. CDR3 coding DNA: TGCAGCGTCGGAGGAACCGGCCCCTACGAGCAGTACTTC. The chain recombines TRBV29-1 with TRBJ2-7, with D tentatively TRBD2 (5 bases). V lost 6 bases and J lost 2, with 14 bases in between. Germline CDR1 is SQVTM and CDR2 is ANQGSEA. This CDR3 spans 13 amino acids.

The chain joins TRBV30 to TRBJ2-6; D gene uncertain. CDR3 length equals 13 residues. CDR1 and CDR2 from the germline V gene are GTSNPN and SVGIG (reference sequence). V shed 4 bases and J shed 0 bases, with 4 bases lying between them. For the CDR3, the DNA is TGTGCCTGGAAACTCTCTGGGGCCAACGTCCTGACTTTC. The encoded protein is CAWKLSGANVLTF.

The V call is TRBV20-1, the J call TRBJ2-5; the D gene is possibly TRBD2 (6 bases). This CDR3 comprises 15 residues. The V end was cut by 1 base, the J end by 7 bases, with 19 bases between. The germline CDR1 and CDR2 sequences are DFQATT and SNEGSKA (reference sequence). As DNA, the CDR3 is TGCAGTGCTAGAGTCCCGGGAACTAGCCCCGGGACCCAGTACTTC. This codes for CSARVPGTSPGTQYF.

This clonotype came up once. The V gene is TRBV3-1, the J gene TRBJ1-5; D is undetermined. CDR3 length: 13 residues. Trimming removed 2 bases at V and 5 bases at J, with 7 bases between. Germline CDR1 LGHDT, CDR2 YNNKEL (reference sequence). The CDR3 bases are TGTGCCAGCAGCCAAAGACGCGATCAGCCCCAGCATTTT. This codes for CASSQRRDQPQHF.

V is TRBV30 and J is TRBJ2-1; 8 bases map to TRBD2. CDR1 GTSNPN and CDR2 SVGIG come from the germline V gene (reference sequence). The CDR3 runs to 15 residues. The J segment lost 3 bases and the V segment lost 5 bases, leaving 9 bases of the junction unmatched. CDR3 nucleotide sequence: TGTGCCTGGCCGGGGCGGGGGGCCATCTACAATGAGCAGTTCTTC. This translates into CAWPGRGAIYNEQFF.

The chain combines TRBV24-1 with TRBJ2-7, with D unclear. From germline, CDR1 is KGHDR and CDR2 SFDVKD. Trimming removed 3 bases from V and 6 bases from J, with 14 bases in between. This CDR3 spans 14 amino acids. In nucleotides, the CDR3 is TGTGCCACCAGTGATAAACTTACAACCTCCGAGCAGTACTTC. Protein product: CATSDKLTTSEQYF.

This clonotype appeared a single time. The genes are TRBV7-2 and TRBJ2-6, with D possibly being TRBD1 (5 bases). V was cut by 2 bases and J by 8 bases, with 10 bases left in between. CDR1 and CDR2 from the germline V gene are SGHTA and FQGNSA. This CDR3 contains 14 residues. The CDR3 DNA follows: TGTGCCAGCAGCTTAAACAGGAGCTCCAACGTCCTGACTTTC. Its protein is CASSLNRSSNVLTF.

The rearrangement uses TRBV27 and TRBJ1-1, with no clear D. Between the trimmed V and J ends, which lost 8 bases and 5 bases, there was a span of 18 bases. Germline CDR1 and CDR2: MNHEY and SMNVEV (reference sequence). The CDR3 is 14 residues long. The CDR3 nucleotides are TGTGCCAGCGGCAGTGGGAGGGCGCGAACTGAAGCTTTCTTT. Protein product: CASGSGRARTEAFF.

The V call is TRBV27, the J call TRBJ2-7; 11 positions agree with TRBD2. Germline assignment: CDR1 MNHEY and CDR2 SMNVEV (reference sequence). The trim removed 5 bases at V and 3 bases at J, leaving 6 bases unmatched. The CDR3 length is 15 residues. As DNA, the CDR3 is TGTGCCAGCAGTGTAGTAGCGGGAGGGAACTACGAGCAGTACTTC. As protein: CASSVVAGGNYEQYF.

In nucleotides, the CDR3 is TGTGCCAGCAGGCGCGGACTAGCCGGCTACGAGCAGTACTTC. Amino acids: CASRRGLAGYEQYF. V gene TRBV12-3 or TRBV12-4 combines with J gene TRBJ2-7, with 8 bases matching TRBD2. This CDR3 comprises 14 residues. After removal of 6 bases from V and 3 bases from J, the junction contained 7 bases not matched to a gene.

This clonotype was seen a handful of times. The rearrangement joins TRBV4-2 to TRBJ1-1; D unclear. The CDR3 runs to 13 residues. V shed 0 bases and J shed 11 bases, with 13 bases lying between them. Germline values: CDR1 LGHNA, CDR2 YNFKEQ. CDR3 sequence reads: CASSQEPPASAFF. The DNA of the CDR3 is TGTGCCAGCAGCCAAGAGCCCCCCGCCTCGGCTTTCTTT.

This chain joins TRBV29-1 and TRBJ2-3; D is uncertain. The CDR3 contains 15 residues. Germline CDR1 is SQVTM and CDR2 is ANQGSEA. Trimming removed 5 bases at V and 0 bases at J, with 15 bases between. CDR3 amino acids: CSVPSPGASTDTQYF. Written as DNA, the CDR3 is TGCAGCGTTCCCAGCCCGGGCGCTAGCACAGATACGCAGTATTTT.

The chain is built from TRBV20-1 and TRBJ2-1; TRBD2 agrees at 7 bases. In germline, CDR1 is DFQATT, CDR2 SNEGSKA (reference sequence). Trimming took 0 bases from V and 6 from J; bases not matched to a gene: 8. The CDR3 has 15 amino acids. CDR3 coding DNA: TGCAGTGCTAGAGATGATACTAGCGTTGGCAATGAGCAGTTCTTC. Amino acid sequence: CSARDDTSVGNEQFF.

CDR3 DNA sequence: TGTGCCAGCAGCGTAAGGACCAGCGGAGCTACCTACAATGAGCAGTTCTTC. This codes for CASSVRTSGATYNEQFF. The J gene is TRBJ2-1, the V gene TRBV9; TRBD2 might be the D (5 bases). V gave up 1 base and J gave up 2 bases, with 16 bases separating them. CDR1 SGDLS and CDR2 YYNGEE come from the germline V gene. The CDR3 totals 17 residues.

The genes are TRBV12-3 or TRBV12-4 and TRBJ1-2; D gene unclear. V lost 3 bases to trimming and J lost 5 bases, with 7 bases between them. The CDR3 consists of 12 residues. CDR3 sequence (DNA): TGTGCCAGCAGTTTTGGGGAATATGGCTACACCTTC. Its protein is CASSFGEYGYTF.

The J gene is TRBJ2-7, the V gene TRBV5-1; D tentatively fits TRBD1 or TRBD2 (5 bases each). This CDR3 spans 13 amino acids. Germline V gives CDR1 SGHRS, CDR2 YFSETQ. Trimming shortened V by 5 bases and J by 2 bases, and 11 bases separated the two germline ends. The CDR3 loop reads CASRGTETYEQYF. Here the CDR3 DNA reads TGCGCCAGCAGAGGGACGGAGACCTACGAGCAGTACTTC.

The chain links TRBV25-1 to TRBJ2-1, with D unresolved. The V gene's germline CDR1 is MGHDK and CDR2 SYGVNS. The CDR3 runs to 12 residues. Deletions cut 8 bases from V and 5 bases from J, with 10 bases between. DNA for the CDR3: TGTGCCAGCCGCGACGGAGACAATGAGCAGTTCTTC. Its protein product is CASRDGDNEQFF.

The gene calls are TRBV14 and TRBJ2-7; 7 bases line up with TRBD2. CDR3 size: 15 residues. V lost 2 bases, J lost 5 bases, and 9 bases stayed unmatched. CDR1 SGHDN and CDR2 FVKESK come from the germline V gene. The CDR3 nucleotides are TGTGCCAGCAGCCAACGGGACTATGTTTACCACGAGCAGTACTTC. This encodes CASSQRDYVYHEQYF.

V usage is TRBV20-1 and J usage is TRBJ2-6; D perhaps matches TRBD1 (5 bases). Trimming stripped 2 bases from V and 0 bases from J, with 11 bases between. The CDR3 runs 16 residues. Germline CDR1 and CDR2: DFQATT and SNEGSKA (reference sequence). The CDR3 here is CSARTQGGSGANVLTF. CDR3 DNA: TGCAGTGCTAGAACGCAGGGTGGCTCTGGGGCCAACGTCCTGACTTTC.

The chain combines TRBV18 with TRBJ2-5; unclear D gene. Germline-derived CDR1 and CDR2 are KGHSH and LQKENI. The CDR3 covers 14 residues. V gave up 0 bases and J gave up 5 bases, with 10 bases separating them. Here the CDR3 reads CASSPPPGDETQYF. The CDR3 DNA is TGTGCCAGCTCACCACCCCCCGGAGACGAGACCCAGTACTTC.

The rearrangement links TRBV30 to TRBJ1-2, with D hard to call. The V end lost 0 bases, the J end lost 6 bases, and 14 bases lay between the germline ends. The CDR3 length is 14 residues. Germline CDR1 and CDR2: GTSNPN and SVGIG (reference sequence). CDR3 residues: CAWSVGTNGNGYTF. CDR3 nucleotide sequence: TGTGCCTGGAGTGTAGGCACCAACGGCAATGGCTACACCTTC.

The V and J genes are TRBV20-1 and TRBJ1-5; 7 bases are a match to TRBD1. Germline trimming cut 0 bases from V and 4 bases from J; bases unmatched to any gene: 3. Looked up from germline, CDR1 is DFQATT and CDR2 is SNEGSKA (reference sequence). The CDR3 is 14 residues long. Here the CDR3 reads CSARDRQGNQPQHF. As DNA, the CDR3 is TGCAGTGCTAGAGATAGACAGGGAAATCAGCCCCAGCATTTT.

The chain couples TRBV4-2 to TRBJ2-7; D is unresolved. V gave up 0 bases and J gave up 1 base, with 7 bases separating them. This CDR3 has 14 amino acids. The germline V gene has CDR1 LGHNA and CDR2 YNFKEQ. The CDR3 loop is CASSQDDLSYEQYF. DNA of the CDR3: TGTGCCAGCAGCCAAGATGACCTTTCCTACGAGCAGTACTTC.

V gene TRBV5-1 combines with J gene TRBJ1-2; no clear D gene. CDR3 size: 14 residues. V shed 4 bases and J shed 4 bases, with 14 bases lying between them. Germline CDR1 and CDR2: SGHRS and YFSETQ. The CDR3 sequence is CASSPGEASYGYTF. DNA for the CDR3: TGCGCCAGCAGCCCCGGGGAGGCGAGCTATGGCTACACCTTC.

J is TRBJ2-7 and V is TRBV12-3 or TRBV12-4; D may be TRBD2 (7 bases). The CDR3 loop spans 14 amino acids. V lost 7 bases and J 5 bases, leaving 18 bases between the germline ends. The CDR3 coding sequence is TGTGCCAGCACCCTATCGGGGGGCCTCCACGAGCAGTACTTC. Encoded protein: CASTLSGGLHEQYF.